Following are 12 T cell receptor beta chains from one sample sequenced in a study of radiotherapy plus CTLA-4 blockade in lung cancer. Here immunoSEQ multiplex PCR was the method, and the copy in TCRdb shows in-frame clones only, minus some. The table records 65,000 to 70,000 clones, 70% to 85% of them present only once. The sequences come from peripheral blood, collected from a patient treated with radiotherapy plus ipilimumab. The receptors were gathered from a human donor with non-small cell lung cancer who had a complete response to radiotherapy plus ipilimumab.

This clone was seen a single time. The rearrangement joins TRBV11-2 to TRBJ2-2; D remains ambiguous. The CDR3 is 13 residues long. Germline CDR1 is SGHAT and CDR2 is FQNNGV. V was pared by 1 base and J by 4 bases, with 4 bases between. CDR3 DNA: TGTGCCAGCAGCTTAGTAACCACCGGGGAGCTGTTTTTT. It codes for CASSLVTTGELFF.

The CDR3: CAMSAEKNTEAFF. In nucleotides, the CDR3 is TGTGCCATGTCAGCAGAAAAGAACACTGAAGCTTTCTTT. This sequence joins TRBV10-3 and TRBJ1-1; D call uncertain. The CDR3 consists of 13 residues. Germline values: CDR1 ENHRY, CDR2 SYGVKD. Trimming pared 9 bases from V and 1 base from J, leaving 12 bases between.

The chain recombines TRBV10-2 with TRBJ2-7; D perhaps matches TRBD2 (5 bases). This CDR3 spans 14 amino acids. The germline V gene encodes CDR1 WSHSY and CDR2 SAAADI. V was trimmed by 3 bases and J by 4 bases, leaving 13 bases between them. The CDR3 DNA reads TGCGCCAGCAGTGATTTGCGGGTACGGTACGAGCAGTACTTC. It encodes CASSDLRVRYEQYF.

This clone has a handful of counts. The chain couples TRBV4-3 to TRBJ2-2; D unresolved. From germline, CDR1 is LGHNA and CDR2 YSLEER. Trimming pared 0 bases from V and 5 bases from J, leaving 4 bases between. The CDR3 has 13 amino acids. The CDR3: CASSQESTGELFF. CDR3 nucleotides: TGCGCCAGCAGCCAAGAGAGTACCGGGGAGCTGTTTTTT.

This rearrangement joins TRBV10-3 to TRBJ1-2, with D perhaps matching TRBD1 (6 bases). The CDR3 totals 16 residues. The V end lost 0 bases, the J end lost 3 bases, and 14 bases lay between the germline ends. Germline V gene sequence: CDR1 ENHRY, CDR2 SYGVKD. CDR3 residues: CAISESRSGGHYGYTF. For the CDR3, the DNA is TGTGCCATCAGTGAGTCCCGTTCCGGGGGCCACTATGGCTACACCTTC.

This chain connects TRBV28 to TRBJ2-7; D unresolved. Germline values: CDR1 MDHEN, CDR2 SYDVKM. The CDR3 runs to 12 residues. The V gene lost 2 bases and the J gene lost 7 bases, with 9 bases spanning the gap. The CDR3 DNA is TGTGCCAGCAGTTTACCCGCCGGGGAGCAGTACTTC. Its protein is CASSLPAGEQYF.

The genes are TRBV7-2 and TRBJ1-1, with D possibly matching TRBD1 (5 bases). The germline gives CDR1 SGHTA, CDR2 FQGNSA. The CDR3 has 16 amino acids. Between the trimmed V and J ends, which lost 7 bases and 3 bases, there was a span of 21 bases. CDR3 in DNA: TGTGCCAGCACCCCTGTGGGGGTCGGTTTGGACACTGAAGCTTTCTTT. Translated: CASTPVGVGLDTEAFF. The full variable domain, with the rest looked up from reference TRBV7-2 and TRBJ1-1, is GAGVSQSPSNKVTEKGKDVELRCDPISGHTALYWYRQSLGQGLEFLIYFQGNSAPDKSGLPSDRFSAERTGGSVSTLTIQRTQQEDSAVYLCASTPVGVGLDTEAFFGQGTRLTVV.

The V and J genes are TRBV30 and TRBJ1-4; D is unresolved. Germline-derived CDR1 and CDR2 are GTSNPN and SVGIG (reference sequence). V was shortened by 3 bases and J by 7 bases, with 15 bases between the two germline ends. The CDR3 covers 14 residues. CDR3: CAWSPTGPGEKLFF. As DNA, the CDR3 is TGTGCCTGGAGCCCCACTGGTCCGGGTGAAAAACTGTTTTTT.

The CDR3, as DNA: TGCGCCAGCAGCCAAGGTGGGGGGAGGGTTTACAATGAGCAGTTCTTC. Its protein product is CASSQGGGRVYNEQFF. The chain combines TRBV4-3 with TRBJ2-1; 7 bases are shared with TRBD2. From germline, CDR1 is LGHNA and CDR2 YSLEER. The V and J ends lost 1 base and 4 bases, in that order; junction bases with no gene match: 7. The CDR3 spans 16 residues.

This clone was counted between two and nine times. This rearrangement joins TRBV7-2 to TRBJ1-3; a possible D gene is TRBD1 (6 bases). The germline CDR1 and CDR2 sequences are SGHTA and FQGNSA. V lost 1 base, J lost 2 bases, and 9 bases lay in between. CDR3 length equals 15 residues. CDR3 nucleotide sequence: TGTGCCAGCAGCTTAGTACAGGGAACTGGAAACACCATATATTTT. This codes for CASSLVQGTGNTIYF. Supplemented by reference TRBV7-2 and TRBJ1-3, the full variable domain reads GAGVSQSPSNKVTEKGKDVELRCDPISGHTALYWYRQSLGQGLEFLIYFQGNSAPDKSGLPSDRFSAERTGGSVSTLTIQRTQQEDSAVYLCASSLVQGTGNTIYFGEGSWLTVV.

This chain links TRBV19 with TRBJ1-5; tentative D call: TRBD1 (5 bases). Germline V gene lookup returns CDR1 LNHDA and CDR2 SQIVND (reference sequence). With 3 bases removed from V and 5 bases from J, the gap between germline ends came to 8 bases. This CDR3 region has 13 residues. The CDR3, as DNA: TGTGCCAGTAGTATGAGGGGCGATCAGCCCCAGCATTTT. Its protein product is CASSMRGDQPQHF. Supplemented by reference TRBV19 and TRBJ1-5, the full variable domain reads DGGITQSPKYLFRKEGQNVTLSCEQNLNHDAMYWYRQDPGQGLRLIYYSQIVNDFQKGDIAEGYSVSREKKESFPLTVTSAQKNPTAFYLCASSMRGDQPQHFGDGTRLSIL.

As to this clone: Germline and junction disagree at one end, which may indicate a read error. This sequence joins TRBV7-9 and TRBJ1-2; D is ambiguous. This CDR3 spans 14 amino acids. Germline V gene lookup returns CDR1 SEHNR and CDR2 FQNEAQ (reference sequence). The CDR3 here is CASSPGRANYSYTF. DNA for the CDR3: TGTGCCAGCAGCCCCGGGCGGGCAAACTATAGCTACACCTTC.